The 28 T cell receptor beta chains below all came from one sample that was sequenced in a study of blood T cell repertoires in COVID-19. Sequenced by immunoSEQ multiplex PCR; TCRdb stores in-frame clones only, minus some. The sample lists some 220,000 clones; about 83% were seen once. Material: peripheral blood. The receptors come from a man aged 50-60 years with acute or convalescent COVID-19.

This chain joins TRBV6-5 and TRBJ1-2; D may be TRBD1 (6 bases). Between the trimmed V and J ends, which lost 7 bases and 4 bases, there was a span of 13 bases. This CDR3 comprises 13 residues. From germline, CDR1 is MNHEY and CDR2 SVGAGI. CDR3 in amino acids: CASMRQVFYGYTF. For the CDR3, the DNA is TGTGCCAGCATGAGACAGGTGTTCTATGGCTACACCTTC.

The chain uses TRBV3-1 (or the pseudogene TRBV3-2) and TRBJ1-4; no clear D. V lost 3 bases to trimming and J lost 1 base, with 9 bases between them. The CDR3 is 15 amino acids. Per the germline V gene, CDR1 is LGHDT and CDR2 is YNNKEL (reference sequence). CDR3 sequence: CASSHGGRTNEKLFF. Here the CDR3 DNA reads TGTGCCAGCAGCCATGGAGGGAGAACTAATGAAAAACTGTTTTTT.

This clone was recorded a few times. The J gene is TRBJ1-1, the V gene TRBV29-1; D uncertain. This CDR3 spans 12 amino acids. Trimming shortened V by 1 base and J by 11 bases, and 14 bases separated the two germline ends. Per germline, CDR1 SQVTM and CDR2 ANQGSEA. The CDR3 DNA reads as TGCAGCGTTGAAGGGAGAGGAGGGTGGGCTTTCTTT. Amino acid sequence: CSVEGRGGWAFF.

The chain joins TRBV6-5 to TRBJ1-4; D might be TRBD1 (6 bases). The CDR3 consists of 14 residues. V was trimmed by 4 bases and J by 3 bases, leaving 9 bases between them. Germline V gene sequence: CDR1 MNHEY, CDR2 SVGAGI. CDR3 protein: CASSSQGSNEKLFF. CDR3 sequence (DNA): TGTGCCAGCAGTTCTCAGGGGTCTAATGAAAAACTGTTTTTT.

The genes are TRBV18 and TRBJ2-1; TRBD2 agrees at 9 bases. This CDR3 has 16 residues. Germline V CDR1 and CDR2: KGHSH, LQKENI. V lost 1 base, J lost 6 bases, and 7 bases stayed unmatched. The CDR3 bases are TGTGCCAGCTCACCACAGGATCTAGCGGGAATCAATGAGCAGTTCTTC. This sequence encodes CASSPQDLAGINEQFF.

The genes are TRBV5-1 and TRBJ2-3; TRBD1 might be the D (6 bases). Germline V lookup: CDR1 SGHRS, CDR2 YFSETQ. This CDR3 is built from 15 residues. V lost 5 bases and J lost 1, with 14 bases in between. This CDR3 reads CASRQGSSGTDTQYF. Here the CDR3 DNA reads TGCGCCAGCAGACAGGGAAGTTCTGGCACAGATACGCAGTATTTT. The entire variable domain, with the rest obtained from reference TRBV5-1 and TRBJ2-3, is as follows: KAGVTQTPRYLIKTRGQQVTLSCSPISGHRSVSWYQQTPGQGLQFLFEYFSETQRNKGNFPGRFSGRQFSNSRSEMNVSTLELGDSALYLCASRQGSSGTDTQYFGPGTRLTVL.

This clone was observed many times. The V and J genes are TRBV5-8 and TRBJ2-5, with TRBD2 identical over 7 bases. The CDR3 sequence is 17 residues long. Germline V gene data show CDR1 as SGHTS and CDR2 as YDEGEE. Trimming removed 2 bases from V and 5 bases from J; junction bases left unmatched: 15. The CDR3 DNA sequence: TGTGCCAGCAGCTTTTCTAGCGGAGGGTCCTTACGGGAGACCCAGTACTTC. Protein: CASSFSSGGSLRETQYF.

This clone has a single count. The chain uses TRBV18 and TRBJ1-1; TRBD1 aligns across 7 bases. The CDR3 is made up of 16 amino acids. Trimming removed 4 bases from V and 2 bases from J; junction bases left unmatched: 10. The germline CDR1 and CDR2 sequences are KGHSH and LQKENI. The CDR3 bases are TGTGCCAGCTCACGACAGGGAACTCCGGGAAACACTGAAGCTTTCTTT. This encodes CASSRQGTPGNTEAFF.

The J gene is TRBJ1-1, the V gene TRBV7-8; possibly TRBD1 for D (6 bases). Trimming took off 4 bases at V and 6 bases at J, with 18 bases between the two ends. CDR1 is SGHVS, CDR2 FQNEAQ, per germline. The CDR3 loop spans 15 amino acids. The CDR3 loop is CASSSTGSGWPEAFF. The CDR3 nucleotides are TGTGCCAGCAGCTCGACAGGTAGTGGGTGGCCTGAAGCTTTCTTT.

The V and J genes are TRBV28 and TRBJ2-5; D possibly corresponds to TRBD2 (7 bases). Germline V lookup: CDR1 MDHEN, CDR2 SYDVKM. The ends were cut back, 5 bases at V and 5 bases at J, with 18 bases in the middle. The CDR3 is made up of 15 amino acids. CDR3: CASSPGGGRRETQYF. For the CDR3, the DNA is TGTGCCAGCAGTCCGGGCGGGGGCCGTAGGGAGACCCAGTACTTC.

The chain employs TRBV5-1 and TRBJ1-2; D is possibly TRBD1 (5 bases). Trimming cost V 7 bases and J 2 bases, with 12 bases left between them. Germline CDR1 and CDR2: SGHRS and YFSETQ. The CDR3 loop spans 13 amino acids. The CDR3 region has the DNA TGCGCCAGCTCGGACACTTCAAACTATGGCTACACCTTC. Its translation: CASSDTSNYGYTF. The whole variable domain, filled in from reference TRBV5-1 and TRBJ1-2, reads KAGVTQTPRYLIKTRGQQVTLSCSPISGHRSVSWYQQTPGQGLQFLFEYFSETQRNKGNFPGRFSGRQFSNSRSEMNVSTLELGDSALYLCASSDTSNYGYTFGSGTRLTVV.

The chain combines TRBV19 with TRBJ1-6, with 7 bases matching TRBD1. Germline CDR1 and CDR2: LNHDA and SQIVND (reference sequence). V trimming: 5 bases; J trimming: 7 bases; junction bases outside the gene matches: 5. This CDR3 has 14 residues. The CDR3 sequence is CASSPDRANSPLHF. The DNA for the CDR3 is TGTGCCAGTAGTCCCGACAGGGCCAATTCACCCCTCCACTTT. Looking up the rest from reference TRBV19 and TRBJ1-6 gives the full variable domain: DGGITQSPKYLFRKEGQNVTLSCEQNLNHDAMYWYRQDPGQGLRLIYYSQIVNDFQKGDIAEGYSVSREKKESFPLTVTSAQKNPTAFYLCASSPDRANSPLHFGNGTRLTVT.

This clone was recorded once. This chain connects TRBV5-1 to TRBJ2-3, with 7 bases matching TRBD1. Germline trimming cut 4 bases from V and 0 bases from J; bases unmatched to any gene: 8. Germline V CDR1 and CDR2: SGHRS, YFSETQ. CDR3 length equals 16 residues. CDR3 loop: CASSVVPGQSTDTQYF. CDR3 coding DNA: TGCGCCAGCAGCGTCGTACCGGGACAGAGCACAGATACGCAGTATTTT.

The chain carries TRBV18 and TRBJ2-3; 8 bases are a match to TRBD1. The length of the CDR3 is 14 residues. The ends lost 6 bases at V and 2 bases at J; junction bases unmatched: 4. CDR1 and CDR2 (germline): KGHSH, LQKENI. The DNA of the CDR3 is TGTGCCAGCTCTACAGGGGGAATCACAGATACGCAGTATTTT. This encodes CASSTGGITDTQYF.

This chain uses TRBV30 with TRBJ1-3, with D unclear. The ends were cut back, 4 bases at V and 0 bases at J, with 10 bases in the middle. CDR1 and CDR2 from the germline V gene are GTSNPN and SVGIG (reference sequence). The CDR3 is made up of 14 amino acids. The DNA for the CDR3 is TGTGCCTGGACGGTCCTCTTCTCTGGAAACACCATATATTTT. It specifies CAWTVLFSGNTIYF.

The chain recombines TRBV7-3 with TRBJ2-1; TRBD2 aligns across 7 bases. CDR3 length: 16 amino acids. The V and J ends lost 0 bases and 10 bases, in that order; junction bases with no gene match: 12. Germline CDR1 reads SGHTA; CDR2 reads FQGTGA. CDR3 in amino acids: CASSLTSTREQGEQFF. DNA of the CDR3: TGTGCCAGCAGCTTAACCTCTACGCGGGAGCAAGGCGAGCAGTTCTTC.

The chain combines TRBV18 with TRBJ2-5, with 9 positions matching TRBD1. V dropped 2 bases and J dropped 4; count of bases not matched to a gene: 8. Per germline, CDR1 KGHSH and CDR2 LQKENI. CDR3 length: 16 residues. CDR3 coding DNA: TGTGCCAGCTCACCAAATCCGGGACAGGGTTCAGAGACCCAGTACTTC. It specifies CASSPNPGQGSETQYF.

The V and J genes are TRBV30 and TRBJ2-3; D may be TRBD2 (5 bases). Germline V CDR1 and CDR2: GTSNPN, SVGIG (reference sequence). V was trimmed by 2 bases and J by 2 bases, leaving 11 bases between them. The CDR3 extends over 14 amino acids. The chain's CDR3 is CAWSIALNTDTQYF. In DNA, the CDR3 is TGTGCCTGGAGTATAGCGCTGAACACAGATACGCAGTATTTT. The whole variable domain, remainder taken from reference TRBV30 and TRBJ2-3, is SQTIHQWPATLVQPVGSPLSLECTVEGTSNPNLYWYRQAAGRGLQLLFYSVGIGQISSEVPQNLSASRPQDRQFILSSKKLLLSDSGFYLCAWSIALNTDTQYFGPGTRLTVL.

This clone showed up just once. The chain's CDR3 is CASRGTDSNYGYTF. Written as DNA, the CDR3 is TGTGCCAGTAGGGGGACAGATTCTAACTATGGCTACACCTTC. V usage is TRBV19 and J usage is TRBJ1-2, with TRBD1 matching over 7 bases. Trimming took 6 bases from V and 0 from J; bases not matched to a gene: 4. There are 14 residues in the CDR3. Germline CDR1 LNHDA, CDR2 SQIVND (reference sequence). The full variable domain, completed using reference TRBV19 and TRBJ1-2, is DGGITQSPKYLFRKEGQNVTLSCEQNLNHDAMYWYRQDPGQGLRLIYYSQIVNDFQKGDIAEGYSVSREKKESFPLTVTSAQKNPTAFYLCASRGTDSNYGYTFGSGTRLTVV.

This rearrangement joins TRBV5-1 to TRBJ1-1, with D maybe TRBD1 (6 bases). The CDR3 sequence is 15 residues long. The V gene's germline CDR1 is SGHRS and CDR2 YFSETQ. Trimming cost V 1 base and J 11 bases, with 21 bases left between them. CDR3 DNA sequence: TGCGCCAGCAGCTTGACAGGGCCGGCCGCAAAGGAGGCTTTCTTT. Protein: CASSLTGPAAKEAFF.

The chain employs TRBV21-1 and TRBJ1-5. TRBV21-1 is flagged as a pseudogene. This CDR3 is built from 16 residues. The CDR3 loop is CASSHPLLHSNQPQHF. CDR3 coding DNA: TGTGCCAGCAGCCACCCTTTACTGCATAGCAATCAGCCCCAGCATTTT.

The chain links TRBV4-1 to TRBJ1-5; TRBD1 agrees at 10 bases. The V gene's germline CDR1 is MGHRA and CDR2 YSYEKL. The CDR3 has 16 residues. The V gene end was trimmed by 1 base and the J gene end by 6 bases; junction bases not matched to a gene: 6. The CDR3 spells CASSQGSGQGSQPQHF. As DNA, the CDR3 is TGCGCCAGCAGCCAAGGGTCGGGACAGGGGAGTCAGCCCCAGCATTTT.

This chain links TRBV7-2 with TRBJ1-3; perhaps TRBD1 as D (6 bases). There are 15 residues in the CDR3. V was shortened by 6 bases and J by 2 bases, with 14 bases between the two germline ends. The germline V gene encodes CDR1 SGHTA and CDR2 FQGNSA. Here the CDR3 reads CASSIRGNPGNTIYF. CDR3 DNA sequence: TGTGCCAGCAGTATCAGGGGAAATCCTGGAAACACCATATATTTT.

The CDR3 nucleotides are TGTGCCAGCAGCCCTCCACCCGAGGGGGTCCCCGAGAACAACTATGGCTACACCTTC. Protein: CASSPPPEGVPENNYGYTF. The chain employs TRBV13 and TRBJ1-2, with D possibly matching TRBD1 (6 bases). There are 19 residues in the CDR3. Deletions cut 5 bases from V and 2 bases from J, with 27 bases between. Per the germline V gene, CDR1 is PRHDT and CDR2 is FYEKMQ (reference sequence).

The V gene is TRBV19, the J gene TRBJ1-1; D not certain. This CDR3 has 14 amino acids. Trimming shortened V by 2 bases and J by 1 base, and 8 bases separated the two germline ends. The germline gives CDR1 LNHDA, CDR2 SQIVND (reference sequence). The CDR3 DNA is TGTGCCAGTAGTATACTAGTAAAGAACACTGAAGCTTTCTTT. It translates to CASSILVKNTEAFF.

The rearrangement links TRBV7-3 to TRBJ1-1, with 8 nucleotides matching TRBD1. Germline values: CDR1 SGHTA, CDR2 FQGTGA. V lost 3 bases, J lost 5 bases, and 2 bases stayed unmatched. The CDR3 has 13 amino acids. CDR3 coding DNA: TGTGCCAGCAGCTTTACAGGGGGGACTGAAGCTTTCTTT. The encoded protein is CASSFTGGTEAFF.

V and J are TRBV7-3 and TRBJ2-1, with D maybe TRBD2 (6 bases). V lost 2 bases and J lost 7, with 12 bases in between. This CDR3 contains 14 residues. Germline CDR1 is SGHTA and CDR2 is FQGTGA. The CDR3 DNA is TGTGCCAGCAGCTTATACGGGGGAGTGAATGAGCAGTTCTTC. Encoded protein: CASSLYGGVNEQFF.

CDR3 DNA: TGTGCCAGTAGTACTGGGACTAGCGGGACCCCCACAGATACGCAGTATTTT. Protein product: CASSTGTSGTPTDTQYF. The chain employs TRBV19 and TRBJ2-3; 13 nucleotides match TRBD2. Germline V gene lookup returns CDR1 LNHDA and CDR2 SQIVND (reference sequence). V lost 4 bases, J lost 2 bases, and 6 bases stayed unmatched. The CDR3 contains 17 residues.